This entry describes one T cell receptor (beta chain). The target antigen is unknown. This specimen comes from a study of cytomegalovirus exposure and HLA in healthy donors. In the PCR, 60 Vbeta and 13 Jbeta primers were used. Libraries were prepared by immunoSEQ multiplex PCR; TCRdb keeps only in-frame clonotypes and omits some of them. The table records roughly 290,000 clones, 75% to 85% of them present only once. Study-wide points: Versus the approximately 670-donor mean, an Asian-associated ancestry cluster reportedly showed fewer N-insertions in a later analysis. The study put 150 to 200 TCR beta chains on its list as cytomegalovirus-associated.

CDR3 length: 13 amino acids. Trimming took 7 bases from V and 7 from J, leaving 14 bases between them. The germline V gene has CDR1 MDHEN and CDR2 SYDVKM. The sequence came from a girl aged 2-10 years in good health and CMV-seronegative. The specimen was PBMCs. V usage is TRBV28 and J usage is TRBJ1-5, with a tentative D call TRBD1 (5 bases). The CDR3 nucleotides read TGTGCCAGCACCCAGGGCAGGTCACAGCCCCAGCATTTT. Protein: CASTQGRSQPQHF. Combining the CDR3 with reference TRBV28 and TRBJ1-5 gives the whole variable domain DVKVTQSSRYLVKRTGEKVFLECVQDMDHENMFWYRQDPGLGLRLIYFSYDVKMKEKGDIPEGYSVSREKKERFSLILESASTNQTSMYLCASTQGRSQPQHFGDGTRLSIL.